This TCR beta chain was sequenced during a study of cytomegalovirus exposure and HLA in healthy donors. The study, taken as a whole, reports: There were 150 to 200 TCR beta chains listed as cytomegalovirus-associated. Immune exposure information comprised only CMV serostatus.

Worth noting for this clone: Its specificity is unknown.

The PCR ran on 60 Vbeta and 13 Jbeta primers. Repertoires were generated with immunoSEQ multiplex PCR, while TCRdb's copy carries only in-frame clones and drops some. Among about 93,000 clones listed, around 77% were seen once. Germline CDR1 reads MDHEN; CDR2 reads SYDVKM. With V trimmed by 5 bases and J by 4 bases, 10 bases remained unmatched. This CDR3 comprises 15 residues. The rearrangement links TRBV28 to TRBJ1-2; 7 bases agree with TRBD1. The clonotype originates from a man under 40 in good health and CMV-seronegative. Sequencing used PBMCs. The CDR3 loop is CASSDIYRGAYGYTF. The CDR3 DNA reads TGTGCCAGCAGTGATATTTACAGGGGTGCCTATGGCTACACCTTC.